The source of this TCR beta chain is a study of T cell changes during pregnancy in multiple sclerosis. The length of the CDR3 is 12 residues. The germline CDR1 and CDR2 sequences are MNHNY and SVGAGI (reference sequence). Trimming cost V 6 bases and J 4 bases, with 7 bases left between them. Libraries were prepared by immunoSEQ multiplex PCR; TCRdb keeps only in-frame clonotypes and omits some of them. The sample records roughly 15,000 clones, just under 85% being singletons. This TCR was sampled from a female donor in good health, enrolled as a control in a pregnancy study. This sample comprised CD8+ T cells from peripheral blood mononuclear cells, obtained in the second trimester of pregnancy. The gene calls are TRBV6-6 and TRBJ2-1, with TRBD1 as a possible D gene (5 bases). In nucleotides, the CDR3 is TGTGCCAGCAGCGCAGGGTACAATGAGCAGTTCTTC. Its protein product is CASSAGYNEQFF.